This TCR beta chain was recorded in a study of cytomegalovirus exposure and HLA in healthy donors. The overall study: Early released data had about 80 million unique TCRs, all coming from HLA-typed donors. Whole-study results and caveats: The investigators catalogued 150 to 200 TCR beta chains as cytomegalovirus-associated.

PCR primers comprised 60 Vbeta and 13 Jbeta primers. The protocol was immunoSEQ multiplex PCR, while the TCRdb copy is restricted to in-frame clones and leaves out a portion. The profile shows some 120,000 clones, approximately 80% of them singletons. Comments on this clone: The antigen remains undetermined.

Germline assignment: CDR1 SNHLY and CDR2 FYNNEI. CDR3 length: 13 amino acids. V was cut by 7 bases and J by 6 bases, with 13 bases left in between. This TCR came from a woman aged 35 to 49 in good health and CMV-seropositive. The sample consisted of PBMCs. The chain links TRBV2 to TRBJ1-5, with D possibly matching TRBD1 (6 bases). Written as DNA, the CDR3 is TGTGCCAGCACCCCAGGGGTGTCTCAGCCCCAGCATTTT. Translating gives CASTPGVSQPQHF. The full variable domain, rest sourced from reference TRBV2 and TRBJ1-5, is EPEVTQTPSHQVTQMGQEVILRCVPISNHLYFYWYRQILGQKVEFLVSFYNNEISEKSEIFDDQFSVERPDGSNFTLKIRSTKLEDSAMYFCASTPGVSQPQHFGDGTRLSIL.